Shown below are 24 T cell receptor beta chains from a single sample sequenced in a study of sequential checkpoint blockade in melanoma (dated by TCRdb to between 2017 and 2020). Libraries came from the immunoSEQ multiplex PCR assay. As stored in TCRdb, this immuneACCESS dataset retains in-frame rearrangements with V and J assigned. A fraction of the clones does not appear; measured against another copy, unresolved V genes explain less than half of the discrepancy, and the remainder lacks a known reason. Here the sample has 20,000 to 25,000 clones; approximately 30% occur a single time. The ten most abundant clones make up roughly 6.7% of the sample. What this sample's treatment or condition label stands for: randomized to nivolumab then ipilimumab (arm A) or the reverse (arm B). Sequenced material: tumor tissue (inferred from file names), taken from a patient given nivolumab and ipilimumab in sequence. The receptor source for this set is a human donor with melanoma.

In its sample, this clone was seen a few times. The chain employs TRBV19 and TRBJ2-1; TRBD2 agrees at 7 bases. The germline CDR1 and CDR2 sequences are LNHDA and SQIVND (reference sequence). With 3 bases clipped from V and 0 bases from J, the junction kept 8 bases outside the gene matches. This CDR3 is 17 amino acids long. The CDR3 nucleotides read TGTGCCAGTAGTATTACTTCCGGGGGGAGCTCCTACAATGAGCAGTTCTTC. As protein: CASSITSGGSSYNEQFF.

There are a few counts of this clone. The chain recombines TRBV6-8 with TRBJ2-2; 7 bases agree with TRBD2. Per germline, CDR1 MNHGY and CDR2 SAAAGT. The CDR3 runs 14 residues. The junction had 4 bases not matched to a gene; V was cut back by 7 bases and J by 2 bases. The CDR3 protein is CASKRTSNTGELFF. CDR3 nucleotide sequence: TGTGCCAGCAAGAGGACTAGTAACACCGGGGAGCTGTTTTTT.

This clone has a handful of counts. The chain has TRBV28 and TRBJ1-4; D is undetermined. CDR1 MDHEN and CDR2 SYDVKM come from the germline V gene. The V and J ends lost 7 bases and 0 bases respectively, with 9 bases between them. The CDR3 is 14 residues long. The CDR3 region has the DNA TGTGCCAGCACCCCTACGACAACTAATGAAAAACTGTTTTTT. Translating gives CASTPTTTNEKLFF.

This clone has more than one count but fewer than ten. This chain joins TRBV6-8 and TRBJ1-1; D not certain. Trimming left V 11 bases short and J 4 bases short, with 23 bases between. Germline-derived CDR1 and CDR2 are MNHGY and SAAAGT. This CDR3 has 15 residues. CDR3 region: CAALGIGAEGTEAFF. In nucleotides, the CDR3 is TGTGCCGCCTTAGGCATCGGCGCGGAGGGCACTGAAGCTTTCTTT.

This clone is termed medium-sized. The rearrangement uses TRBV4-1 and TRBJ2-5, with D perhaps matching TRBD2 (6 bases). The V and J ends lost 2 bases and 0 bases respectively, with 13 bases between them. In germline, CDR1 is MGHRA, CDR2 YSYEKL. CDR3 length equals 16 residues. The CDR3: CASSQRSSVYQETQYF. The CDR3 nucleotides read TGCGCCAGCAGCCAAAGGTCTAGCGTTTACCAAGAGACCCAGTACTTC.

This clone was detected only a few times. V is TRBV11-1 and J is TRBJ1-3, with D maybe TRBD1 (5 bases). Germline CDR1 SGHAT, CDR2 FQDESV (reference sequence). The V end lost 0 bases, the J end lost 2 bases, and 11 bases lay between the germline ends. This CDR3 contains 16 residues. DNA for the CDR3: TGTGCCAGCAGCTTAGCAGTAGGGGTAGCTGGAAACACCATATATTTT. Protein sequence: CASSLAVGVAGNTIYF.

The V call is TRBV1, the J call TRBJ2-3; the table gives TRBD2 as D, unverified against the DNA. TRBV1 is labeled a pseudogene. The CDR3 has 18 residues. Written as DNA, the CDR3 is TGCGCCAGCAGCCAAGCCGGGACTAGCGGGAGTGAAACAGATACGCAGTATTTT. It yields the protein CASSQAGTSGSETDTQYF.

This clone was detected ten times or more. This chain links TRBV9 with TRBJ1-2; no clear D gene. V was trimmed by 0 bases and J by 3 bases, leaving 3 bases between them. Per germline, CDR1 SGDLS and CDR2 YYNGEE. The CDR3 contains 12 residues. This CDR3 is CASSVGDYGYTF. The CDR3 coding sequence is TGTGCCAGCAGCGTAGGGGACTATGGCTACACCTTC.

This chain joins TRBV6-1 and TRBJ1-1; D uncertain. The CDR3 has 14 amino acids. CDR1 and CDR2 (germline): MNHNS, SASEGT. V lost 1 base, J lost 5 bases, and 11 bases lay in between. CDR3 protein: CASSEDEGVTEAFF. In DNA form, the CDR3 reads TGTGCCAGCAGTGAAGATGAGGGAGTGACTGAAGCTTTCTTT.

This clone came up a few times. The V gene is TRBV19, the J gene TRBJ2-5; no clear D. Per germline, CDR1 LNHDA and CDR2 SQIVND (reference sequence). Deletions cut 1 base from V and 4 bases from J, with 7 bases between. The CDR3 runs 13 residues. This CDR3 is CASSIVKPETQYF. CDR3 DNA: TGTGCCAGTAGTATAGTCAAGCCAGAGACCCAGTACTTC. Drawing the rest from reference TRBV19 and TRBJ2-5, the complete variable domain is DGGITQSPKYLFRKEGQNVTLSCEQNLNHDAMYWYRQDPGQGLRLIYYSQIVNDFQKGDIAEGYSVSREKKESFPLTVTSAQKNPTAFYLCASSIVKPETQYFGPGTRLLVL.

V gene TRBV6-7 combines with J gene TRBJ2-7; D remains unclear. Being an ORF, TRBV6-7 has a function that is uncertain. With 2 bases removed from V and 6 bases from J, the gap between germline ends came to 5 bases. The CDR3 contains 11 residues. This chain's CDR3 is CASSYLSEQYF. The DNA for the CDR3 is TGTGCCAGCAGTTACCTGAGCGAGCAGTACTTC.

The J gene is TRBJ1-4, the V gene TRBV5-1; TRBD1 might be the D (6 bases). Per germline, CDR1 SGHRS and CDR2 YFSETQ. Trimming shortened V by 0 bases and J by 7 bases, and 10 bases separated the two germline ends. The CDR3 spans 14 residues. This CDR3 is CASSLDREGEKLFF. The DNA of the CDR3 is TGCGCCAGCAGCTTGGACAGGGAGGGTGAAAAACTGTTTTTT.

The gene calls are TRBV11-3 and TRBJ1-3; D is ambiguous. The germline gives CDR1 SGHNT, CDR2 YENEEA. The V gene lost 2 bases and the J gene lost 0 bases, with 5 bases spanning the gap. The CDR3 extends over 14 amino acids. CDR3 protein: CASSLPISGNTIYF. The CDR3 DNA reads as TGTGCCAGCAGCTTACCAATCTCTGGAAACACCATATATTTT. Together with reference TRBV11-3 and TRBJ1-3, the CDR3 gives the full variable domain: EAGVVQSPRYKIIEKKQPVAFWCNPISGHNTLYWYLQNLGQGPELLIRYENEEAVDDSQLPKDRFSAERLKGVDSTLKIQPAELGDSAVYLCASSLPISGNTIYFGEGSWLTVV.

The rearrangement joins TRBV11-3 to TRBJ1-1; D is possibly TRBD1 (6 bases). The V and J ends lost 5 bases and 1 base respectively, with 14 bases between them. Germline V lookup: CDR1 SGHNT, CDR2 YENEEA. The CDR3 runs to 15 residues. This CDR3 reads CASSPGGGGNTEAFF. CDR3 nucleotide sequence: TGTGCCAGCAGCCCTGGAGGGGGGGGGAACACTGAAGCTTTCTTT. Supplemented by reference TRBV11-3 and TRBJ1-1, the full variable domain reads EAGVVQSPRYKIIEKKQPVAFWCNPISGHNTLYWYLQNLGQGPELLIRYENEEAVDDSQLPKDRFSAERLKGVDSTLKIQPAELGDSAVYLCASSPGGGGNTEAFFGQGTRLTVV.

In this sample, this clone turned up a few times. The chain uses TRBV6-1 and TRBJ2-3; TRBD2 aligns across 8 bases. The ends lost 1 base at V and 8 bases at J; junction bases unmatched: 8. Germline V CDR1 and CDR2: MNHNS, SASEGT. This CDR3 is 15 amino acids long. The CDR3 region is CASSEVVAGLSTQYF. CDR3 nucleotides: TGTGCCAGCAGTGAAGTAGTAGCGGGGTTGAGTACGCAGTATTTT.

This clone was seen more than once but under ten times. J is TRBJ2-5 and V is TRBV6-8; 7 bases are a match to TRBD1. Germline V gives CDR1 MNHGY, CDR2 SAAAGT. The CDR3 is 15 amino acids. With V trimmed by 7 bases and J by 5 bases, 13 bases remained unmatched. The CDR3 sequence: CASTPTGARGETQYF. The CDR3 coding sequence is TGTGCCAGCACTCCTACAGGGGCGCGAGGGGAGACCCAGTACTTC.

The gene calls are TRBV12-5 and TRBJ1-1; D gene ambiguous. The germline gives CDR1 LGHNT, CDR2 FRNRAP. This CDR3 comprises 13 residues. The CDR3 nucleotides are TGTGCCAGCACCGTTGGGAAGCACACTGAAGCTTTCTTT. It codes for CASTVGKHTEAFF.

J is TRBJ2-5 and V is TRBV19; D is possibly TRBD1 (7 bases). Germline V gives CDR1 LNHDA, CDR2 SQIVND (reference sequence). The CDR3 spans 16 residues. V was clipped by 6 bases and J by 3 bases, with 20 bases between them. For the CDR3, the DNA is TGTGCCAGTAGCTCCAGGGGGGAATATTTAGAAGAGACCCAGTACTTC. This codes for CASSSRGEYLEETQYF.

Ten or more counts support this clone. V usage is TRBV7-6 and J usage is TRBJ1-5, with 7 bases lining up with TRBD1. The V gene's germline CDR1 is SGHVS and CDR2 FNYEAQ. The length of the CDR3 is 15 residues. Germline trimming cut 5 bases from V and 4 bases from J; bases unmatched to any gene: 8. CDR3 sequence reads: CASSPPGQRNQPQHF. CDR3 coding DNA: TGTGCCAGCAGCCCGCCGGGACAGCGGAATCAGCCCCAGCATTTT.

The chain uses TRBV28 and TRBJ2-5; D is undetermined. The CDR3 has 15 amino acids. From germline, CDR1 is MDHEN and CDR2 SYDVKM. Trimming left V 2 bases short and J 0 bases short, with 10 bases between. Here the CDR3 reads CASSLISRYQETQYF. For the CDR3, the DNA is TGTGCCAGCAGTTTAATTTCGCGATACCAAGAGACCCAGTACTTC.

The genes are TRBV15 and TRBJ1-2; 11 nucleotides match TRBD1. CDR3 length: 14 residues. After removal of 9 bases from V and 8 bases from J, the junction contained 11 bases not matched to a gene. Germline CDR1 is LNHNV and CDR2 is YYDKDF (reference sequence). CDR3 DNA: TGTGCCACGGGGACAGGGGGGTCGGGGGACGGCTACACCTTC. Translation gives CATGTGGSGDGYTF.

The gene calls are TRBV10-3 and TRBJ2-1, with D perhaps matching TRBD2 (5 bases). CDR1 ENHRY and CDR2 SYGVKD come from the germline V gene. The CDR3 extends over 12 amino acids. Trimming took off 8 bases at V and 7 bases at J, with 12 bases between the two ends. CDR3 bases: TGTGCCATCGGACCCGGACTTAATGAGCAGTTCTTC. It encodes CAIGPGLNEQFF.

This clone is termed medium-sized. V usage is TRBV6-8 and J usage is TRBJ1-2; D is perhaps TRBD1 (5 bases). The CDR3 sequence is 13 residues long. CDR1 and CDR2 from the germline V gene are MNHGY and SAAAGT. V gave up 4 bases and J gave up 8 bases, with 14 bases separating them. Written as DNA, the CDR3 is TGTGCCAGCAGTTCGTCAGGGTCTAGGGGCTACACCTTC. As protein: CASSSSGSRGYTF.

This clone has at least ten counts. The genes are TRBV7-1 and TRBJ1-5; D unclear. TRBV7-1 is an ORF for which the function is uncertain. The CDR3 is 13 residues long. The germline V and J ends were trimmed by 5 bases and 7 bases, with 12 bases remaining between them. CDR3 in amino acids: CASSPVIKQPQHF. DNA of the CDR3: TGTGCCAGCAGCCCTGTTATTAAACAGCCCCAGCATTTT.